What follows are 15 T cell receptor beta chains derived from one specimen sequenced in a study of cytomegalovirus exposure and HLA in healthy donors. 13 Jbeta primers and 60 Vbeta primers were used for the PCR. TCRdb's table, derived via immunoSEQ multiplex PCR, lists solely in-frame clones and lacks some. The sample gives about 140,000 clones, 60% to 80% of which show up once; approximately 5% is in the top ten. Sequenced material: PBMCs. The receptors stem from a woman aged 45-65 years in good health and CMV-seronegative.

CDR3 nucleotides: TGTGCCAGCATCCAGATGGGGACAGGGGCTAATTCACCCCTCCACTTT. Translation: CASIQMGTGANSPLHF. This chain connects TRBV2 to TRBJ1-6; 10 positions match TRBD1. The CDR3 spans 16 residues. The V and J ends lost 7 bases and 6 bases, in that order; junction bases with no gene match: 9. Germline V CDR1 and CDR2: SNHLY, FYNNEI.

This rearrangement joins TRBV5-1 to TRBJ2-5; weak D call: TRBD1 (6 bases). CDR1 and CDR2 (germline): SGHRS, YFSETQ. Trimming took 1 base from V and 2 from J, leaving 12 bases between them. This CDR3 comprises 15 residues. CDR3 residues: CASSLQGFSQETQYF. CDR3 DNA sequence: TGCGCCAGCAGCTTGCAGGGGTTCTCTCAAGAGACCCAGTACTTC.

The V and J genes are TRBV7-9 and TRBJ2-2, with 7 bases fitting TRBD2. With 2 bases clipped from V and 5 bases from J, the junction kept 2 bases outside the gene matches. Germline CDR1 reads SEHNR; CDR2 reads FQNEAQ (reference sequence). The CDR3 runs 14 residues. The CDR3 nucleotides read TGTGCCAGCAGCTTACTGCGGGGGACCGGGGAGCTGTTTTTT. Residues: CASSLLRGTGELFF.

The V and J genes are TRBV6-5 and TRBJ1-2; D not resolved. Per the germline V gene, CDR1 is MNHEY and CDR2 is SVGAGI. This CDR3 is built from 12 residues. The V gene lost 4 bases and the J gene lost 5 bases, with 8 bases spanning the gap. The CDR3 bases are TGTGCCAGCAGTTCGCCGGGGTATGGCTACACCTTC. Amino acids: CASSSPGYGYTF.

J is TRBJ2-7 and V is TRBV7-2; 14 bases are a match to TRBD2. This CDR3 comprises 16 residues. The trim removed 6 bases at V and 4 bases at J, leaving 8 bases unmatched. Germline V gene sequence: CDR1 SGHTA, CDR2 FQGNSA. This CDR3 reads CASSSRTSGGRYEQYF. The CDR3 bases are TGTGCCAGCAGTTCAAGGACTAGCGGGGGGAGGTACGAGCAGTACTTC.

The gene calls are TRBV18 and TRBJ1-1; D not resolved. CDR1 and CDR2 from the germline V gene are KGHSH and LQKENI. Trimming took 0 bases from V and 3 from J, leaving 5 bases between them. The CDR3 is 13 residues long. The CDR3 loop reads CASSPPSYTEAFF. CDR3 sequence (DNA): TGTGCCAGCTCACCACCGTCCTACACTGAAGCTTTCTTT.

This chain uses TRBV7-9 with TRBJ1-2; 7 nucleotides agree with TRBD1. CDR3 size: 15 residues. Germline V CDR1 and CDR2: SEHNR, FQNEAQ (reference sequence). Unmatched junction bases numbered 4, after V lost 1 base and J lost 2 bases. DNA for the CDR3: TGTGCCAGCAGCTTAGAGGCGGGACAGAACTATGGCTACACCTTC. Translating gives CASSLEAGQNYGYTF. Complete variable domain (other parts from reference TRBV7-9 and TRBJ1-2): DTGVSQNPRHKITKRGQNVTFRCDPISEHNRLYWYRQTLGQGPEFLTYFQNEAQLEKSRLLSDRFSAERPKGSFSTLEIQRTEQGDSAMYLCASSLEAGQNYGYTFGSGTRLTVV.

This clone was picked up one time. This chain connects TRBV7-9 to TRBJ2-7; 9 nucleotides agree with TRBD2. J gave up 6 bases and V 0 bases, and 6 bases lay outside the gene matches. This CDR3 region has 15 residues. In germline, CDR1 is SEHNR, CDR2 FQNEAQ (reference sequence). The DNA for the CDR3 is TGTGCCAGCAGCTTAGCGGGCGGGGGGGCCTCCGAGCAGTACTTC. Amino acid sequence: CASSLAGGGASEQYF.

The chain combines TRBV7-2 with TRBJ2-5, with D maybe TRBD1 (5 bases). This CDR3 spans 14 amino acids. Trimming removed 0 bases at V and 2 bases at J, with 7 bases between. Germline-derived CDR1 and CDR2 are SGHTA and FQGNSA. CDR3 protein: CASSLAGRQETQYF. Written as DNA, the CDR3 is TGTGCCAGCAGCTTAGCGGGGCGACAAGAGACCCAGTACTTC.

This clone was found a few times. The genes are TRBV4-3 and TRBJ2-7; a possible D gene is TRBD1 (6 bases). The CDR3 sequence is 13 residues long. Germline V gene sequence: CDR1 LGHNA, CDR2 YSLEER. The V end lost 4 bases, the J end lost 4 bases, and 11 bases lay between the germline ends. CDR3 in DNA: TGCGCCAGCAGCCGGGACCAGGGGTACGAGCAGTACTTC. This translates into CASSRDQGYEQYF.

The chain is built from TRBV5-1 and TRBJ1-4; the D gene is possibly TRBD1 (6 bases). V was shortened by 0 bases and J by 8 bases, with 11 bases between the two germline ends. This CDR3 has 14 amino acids. Germline CDR1 is SGHRS and CDR2 is YFSETQ. CDR3 protein: CASSLDRASEKLFF. As DNA, the CDR3 is TGCGCCAGCAGCTTGGACAGGGCGTCAGAAAAACTGTTTTTT.

This chain links TRBV4-1 with TRBJ1-2, with D maybe TRBD1 (6 bases). The germline V gene encodes CDR1 MGHRA and CDR2 YSYEKL. Trimming left V 1 base short and J 8 bases short, with 14 bases between. CDR3 length equals 14 residues. The CDR3 nucleotides read TGCGCCAGCAGCCAAGTACCAGGGGTCGAGGGCTACACCTTC. This encodes CASSQVPGVEGYTF.

The J gene is TRBJ1-6, the V gene TRBV7-2; 7 nucleotides align to TRBD1. CDR1 and CDR2 from the germline V gene are SGHTA and FQGNSA. The V segment lost 2 bases and the J segment 17 bases; nucleotides outside the gene matches: 12. The CDR3 loop spans 14 amino acids. The CDR3 nucleotides are TGTGCCAGCAGCTTAAGGGTAGAGACAGGGATTGTCCACTTT. It encodes CASSLRVETGIVHF.

This chain connects TRBV5-1 to TRBJ1-6; 8 bases are a match to TRBD1. Per germline, CDR1 SGHRS and CDR2 YFSETQ. This CDR3 comprises 15 residues. V was pared by 0 bases and J by 9 bases, with 5 bases of the junction left unmatched. For the CDR3, the DNA is TGCGCCAGCAGCTTGGCGGGACAGGCCCGTTCACCCCTCCACTTT. It codes for CASSLAGQARSPLHF. The full variable domain, with the rest looked up from reference TRBV5-1 and TRBJ1-6, is KAGVTQTPRYLIKTRGQQVTLSCSPISGHRSVSWYQQTPGQGLQFLFEYFSETQRNKGNFPGRFSGRQFSNSRSEMNVSTLELGDSALYLCASSLAGQARSPLHFGNGTRLTVT.

The J gene is TRBJ2-2, the V gene TRBV5-1, with 8 nucleotides matching TRBD2. Germline V gene data show CDR1 as SGHRS and CDR2 as YFSETQ. V was clipped by 4 bases and J by 5 bases; unmatched bases: 13. The CDR3 extends over 17 amino acids. The CDR3 sequence is CASSSSVGGAWTGELFF. The CDR3, as DNA: TGCGCCAGCAGCAGTTCCGTCGGGGGGGCGTGGACCGGGGAGCTGTTTTTT.